One sample yielded the 7 T cell receptor beta chains listed below, sequenced in a study of shared clonotypes between healthy human individuals (dated by TCRdb to about 2020). Library creation used the immunoSEQ multiplex PCR assay. TCRdb retrieved this table from immuneACCESS and kept in-frame rearrangements only. Not all clones are present; in checked studies, unresolved V genes account for under half, and no reason is known for the remainder. This sample has approximately 320,000 clones in its table, and under 80% of those were observed once. The biggest ten clones account for around 10% of the sample. The specimen sequenced was memory CD4+ T cells sorted from blood. In light of the paper, this sample's cell subset or site label describes: CD45RA-negative fraction. The receptors here all came from a man aged 30 to 45 in good health.

Only one count was recorded for this clone. The gene calls are TRBV7-8 and TRBJ1-2; possible D gene TRBD1, 6 bases. The germline V gene has CDR1 SGHVS and CDR2 FQNEAQ. The CDR3 consists of 16 residues. Trimming cost V 0 bases and J 5 bases, with 16 bases left between them. This chain's CDR3 is CASSLADGGPVYGYTF. Here the CDR3 DNA reads TGTGCCAGCAGCTTAGCAGACGGGGGCCCGGTATATGGCTACACCTTC. Drawing the rest from reference TRBV7-8 and TRBJ1-2, the complete variable domain is GAGVSQSPRYKVAKRGQDVALRCDPISGHVSLFWYQQALGQGPEFLTYFQNEAQLDKSGLPSDRFFAERPEGSVSTLKIQRTQQEDSAVYLCASSLADGGPVYGYTFGSGTRLTVV.

The chain joins TRBV2 to TRBJ1-5; TRBD1 matches at 7 bases. The V and J ends lost 3 bases and 4 bases, in that order; junction bases with no gene match: 6. The CDR3 sequence is 15 residues long. The V gene's germline CDR1 is SNHLY and CDR2 FYNNEI. Here the CDR3 reads CASSDGGGGNQPQHF. The CDR3 nucleotides are TGTGCCAGCAGTGATGGAGGGGGCGGTAATCAGCCCCAGCATTTT.

V and J are TRBV6-1 and TRBJ1-4; 8 bases are a match to TRBD1. This CDR3 comprises 14 residues. Germline-derived CDR1 and CDR2 are MNHNS and SASEGT. Germline trimming cut 1 base from V and 7 bases from J; bases unmatched to any gene: 2. The CDR3 loop is CASSEGTGGEKLFF. In DNA form, the CDR3 reads TGTGCCAGCAGTGAAGGAACAGGGGGTGAAAAACTGTTTTTT.

The gene calls are TRBV14 and TRBJ2-3, with 7 bases that match TRBD2. The CDR3 spans 16 residues. V dropped 0 bases and J dropped 4; count of bases not matched to a gene: 7. The germline V gene encodes CDR1 SGHDN and CDR2 FVKESK. CDR3 DNA: TGTGCCAGCAGCCAAGATATCGGGAGGTGGGCAGATACGCAGTATTTT. It codes for CASSQDIGRWADTQYF.

The chain carries TRBV19 and TRBJ1-5, with D tentatively TRBD1 (5 bases). V lost 4 bases and J 3 bases, leaving 10 bases between the germline ends. The germline CDR1 and CDR2 sequences are LNHDA and SQIVND (reference sequence). The CDR3 has 14 amino acids. The DNA of the CDR3 is TGTGCCAGTAGTAAGGGGCTTTCCAATCAGCCCCAGCATTTT. Amino acids: CASSKGLSNQPQHF.

This clone was picked up many times. The chain is built from TRBV27 and TRBJ1-1, with TRBD1 as a possible D gene (5 bases). CDR1 is MNHEY and CDR2 is SMNVEV in the germline V gene (reference sequence). CDR3 length equals 15 residues. V lost 9 bases to trimming and J lost 3 bases, with 20 bases between them. The CDR3 nucleotides are TGTGCCAGTAGGCTCCAGGGCTTCAGGGACACTGAAGCTTTCTTT. It codes for CASRLQGFRDTEAFF.

V and J are TRBV6-1 and TRBJ1-2; 7 positions match TRBD1. The germline V gene has CDR1 MNHNS and CDR2 SASEGT. Losses at the gene ends were 10 bases for V and 3 bases for J; bases not matched to a gene: 8. This CDR3 contains 13 residues. Here the CDR3 DNA reads TGTGCCATCAAACAGGGGACGTACTATGGCTACACCTTC. Translation: CAIKQGTYYGYTF.